One sample yielded the 23 T cell receptor beta chains listed below, sequenced in a study of blood T cells in healthy people across ages. Using a J-beta primer mix together with a sample-barcoded 5' primer, a second PCR was run for about 6 to 11 cycles. TCRdb reanalysed the 5' RACE reads using MiXCR and keeps one entry per CDR3 protein. The data show about a million distinct CDR3 sequences, 45% to 50% seen once. Sequencing was carried out using blood. The receptors stem from a man younger than 40 in good health.

The chain joins TRBV28 to TRBJ1-5; tentatively, D is TRBD1 (5 bases). V lost 6 bases, J lost 0 bases, and 15 bases lay in between. The CDR3 contains 16 residues. CDR1 MDHEN and CDR2 SYDVKM come from the germline V gene. The CDR3 DNA is TGTGCCAGCAGCTCCGGGAGGGGTAATAGCAATCAGCCCCAGCATTTT. It is translated as CASSSGRGNSNQPQHF.

For this clonotype: One end of the junction is discordant with germline, which a read error may explain. V and J are TRBV3-1 and TRBJ1-2; a possible D gene is TRBD1 (5 bases). The CDR3 runs 15 residues. Looked up from germline, CDR1 is LGHDT and CDR2 is YNNKEL (reference sequence). This chain's CDR3 is CASGQPRDAYYGYTF. The CDR3 bases are TGTGCCAGCGGCCAACCCCGGGACGCCTACTATGGCTACACCTTC.

V and J are TRBV6-2 or TRBV6-3 and TRBJ1-1; D not certain. Trimming took off 2 bases at V and 1 base at J, with 11 bases between the two ends. This CDR3 has 15 amino acids. Per germline, CDR1 MNHEY and CDR2 SVGEGT. This CDR3 reads CASSYPSRGNTEAFF. CDR3 in DNA: TGTGCCAGCAGTTACCCGTCGAGAGGGAACACTGAAGCTTTCTTT.

This clonotype was observed a single time. The V call is TRBV7-2, the J call TRBJ2-3, with D perhaps being TRBD1 or TRBD2 (5 bases each). The CDR3 runs to 15 residues. With 4 bases removed from V and 2 bases from J, the gap between germline ends came to 13 bases. Per the germline V gene, CDR1 is SGHTA and CDR2 is FQGNSA. CDR3 residues: CASSSWDRYTDTQYF. The CDR3 DNA sequence: TGTGCCAGCAGCTCATGGGACCGATACACAGATACGCAGTATTTT.

The sample holds one count of this clonotype. The chain couples TRBV25-1 to TRBJ1-4; TRBD1 might be the D (5 bases). The CDR3 runs to 17 residues. CDR1 is MGHDK, CDR2 SYGVNS, per germline. V was cut by 1 base and J by 2 bases, with 14 bases left in between. The CDR3 loop reads CASSEFAQGSTNEKLFF. The CDR3 DNA reads TGTGCCAGCAGTGAATTTGCTCAGGGTTCGACTAATGAAAAACTGTTTTTT.

The gene calls are TRBV11-2 and TRBJ2-7, with no clear D. Between the trimmed V and J ends, which lost 5 bases and 3 bases, there was a span of 17 bases. In germline, CDR1 is SGHAT, CDR2 FQNNGV. There are 15 residues in the CDR3. CDR3 DNA: TGTGCCAGCAGCCCCTCGGAAGGGTCCATCTACGAGCAGTACTTC. Protein sequence: CASSPSEGSIYEQYF.

The CDR3 nucleotides read TGTGCCAGCCTCCAGGGTAGGGACACTGAAGCTTTCTTT. It is translated as CASLQGRDTEAFF. The V call is TRBV25-1, the J call TRBJ1-1; TRBD1 is a possible D gene (5 bases). The ends were cut back, 8 bases at V and 3 bases at J, with 13 bases in the middle. CDR1 is MGHDK, CDR2 SYGVNS, per germline. This CDR3 contains 13 residues.

The genes are TRBV11-2 and TRBJ1-2; D call uncertain. Looked up from germline, CDR1 is SGHAT and CDR2 is FQNNGV. The CDR3 length is 13 residues. Trimming removed 3 bases at V and 4 bases at J, with 9 bases between. CDR3 in amino acids: CASSFDTPYGYTF. The CDR3 DNA is TGTGCCAGCAGCTTCGACACCCCCTATGGCTACACCTTC. Together with reference TRBV11-2 and TRBJ1-2, the CDR3 gives the full variable domain: EAGVAQSPRYKIIEKRQSVAFWCNPISGHATLYWYQQILGQGPKLLIQFQNNGVVDDSQLPKDRFSAERLKGVDSTLKIQPAKLEDSAVYLCASSFDTPYGYTFGSGTRLTVV.

This clonotype has more than one count but fewer than ten. V and J are TRBV3-1 and TRBJ1-5, with 8 positions matching TRBD1. Germline CDR1 reads LGHDT; CDR2 reads YNNKEL (reference sequence). With V trimmed by 0 bases and J by 6 bases, 7 bases remained unmatched. This CDR3 spans 16 amino acids. The CDR3 loop reads CASSQELARGPQPQHF. For the CDR3, the DNA is TGTGCCAGCAGCCAAGAATTGGCCAGGGGGCCTCAGCCCCAGCATTTT.

In this sample, this clonotype turned up once. The chain has TRBV5-1 and TRBJ2-2, with D perhaps TRBD2 (6 bases). The V gene's germline CDR1 is SGHRS and CDR2 YFSETQ. Trimming cost V 3 bases and J 4 bases, with 13 bases left between them. This CDR3 has 15 residues. As DNA, the CDR3 is TGCGCCAGCAGCTACGATGGGGGGTCCACCGGGGAGCTGTTTTTT. Amino acids: CASSYDGGSTGELFF.

This clonotype was seen a single time. A read error may explain this, as a much larger clone is one base away. The chain employs TRBV7-2 and TRBJ2-5; D is possibly TRBD1 (6 bases). The end of the DNA fits TRBJ2-7 better, so the J call may be wrong. The V gene's germline CDR1 is SGHTA and CDR2 FQGNSA. CDR3 length equals 14 residues. The CDR3 sequence is CASSYGQSQYEQYF. CDR3 nucleotide sequence: TGTGCCAGCAGCTACGGACAGAGCCAGTACGAGCAGTACTTC.

This CDR3 is CASSPTGAYTEAFF. In DNA, the CDR3 is TGTGCCAGCAGTCCGACAGGGGCTTATACTGAAGCTTTCTTT. The rearrangement links TRBV6-6 to TRBJ1-1; 8 bases agree with TRBD1. This CDR3 contains 14 residues. Trimming removed 5 bases from V and 5 bases from J; junction bases left unmatched: 7. From germline, CDR1 is MNHNY and CDR2 SVGAGI (reference sequence).

This clonotype was found a few times. A junction boundary mismatches the germline segment, possibly from a read error. The gene calls are TRBV5-1 and TRBJ2-1; TRBD2 agrees at 7 bases. Germline CDR1 is SGHRS and CDR2 is YFSETQ. The CDR3 runs 17 residues. Here the CDR3 reads CASSLDGSGGGIDEQFF. The CDR3 nucleotides read TGTGCCAGCAGCCTGGACGGGTCTGGCGGGGGAATAGATGAGCAGTTCTTC.

The CDR3 DNA sequence: TGTGCCAGCAGCTCACGGGGAAACGTTAACTATGGCTACACCTTC. As protein: CASSSRGNVNYGYTF. The chain employs TRBV28 and TRBJ1-2; D ambiguous. Per germline, CDR1 MDHEN and CDR2 SYDVKM. Deletions cut 6 bases from V and 1 base from J, with 15 bases between. The CDR3 is 15 residues long.

The sample holds a few counts of this clonotype. The chain combines TRBV7-2 with TRBJ1-6, with unresolved D. Germline V gene sequence: CDR1 SGHTA, CDR2 FQGNSA. The V and J ends lost 5 bases and 11 bases respectively, with 10 bases between them. The CDR3 is 12 amino acids. This CDR3 reads CASSTVTTPLHF. In nucleotides, the CDR3 is TGTGCCAGCAGCACCGTCACGACACCCCTCCACTTT.

J is TRBJ2-1 and V is TRBV12-3 or TRBV12-4, with D perhaps matching TRBD1 (6 bases). The germline V and J ends were trimmed by 6 bases and 8 bases, with 14 bases remaining between them. The CDR3 consists of 13 residues. This chain's CDR3 is CASSLRTVHEQFF. The CDR3 DNA is TGTGCCAGCAGCCTCCGGACAGTCCATGAGCAGTTCTTC.

This clonotype was picked up a small number of times. The gene calls are TRBV7-6 and TRBJ2-1; D gene uncertain. Trimming left V 1 base short and J 4 bases short, with 8 bases between. Germline V gene data show CDR1 as SGHVS and CDR2 as FNYEAQ. CDR3 length equals 14 residues. CDR3 sequence: CASSLESLYNEQFF. The DNA for the CDR3 is TGTGCCAGCAGCTTAGAGTCCCTTTACAATGAGCAGTTCTTC.

This chain links TRBV5-6 with TRBJ2-7; the D gene is possibly TRBD1 (6 bases). This CDR3 is 17 amino acids long. Germline-derived CDR1 and CDR2 are SGHDT and YYEEEE. V dropped 6 bases and J dropped 2 bases, with 24 bases sitting between them. The CDR3 loop reads CASISRRTGLITYEQYF. Here the CDR3 DNA reads TGTGCCAGCATCTCCAGGCGAACAGGGCTAATTACCTACGAGCAGTACTTC.

CDR3 amino acids: CSASDGGANTQYF. Here the CDR3 DNA reads TGCAGTGCTAGCGACGGGGGGGCTAATACGCAGTATTTT. This chain connects TRBV20-1 to TRBJ2-3, with 8 bases identical to TRBD2. The CDR3 consists of 13 residues. V was clipped by 3 bases and J by 7 bases; unmatched bases: 6. The V gene's germline CDR1 is DFQATT and CDR2 SNEGSKA (reference sequence).

The chain recombines TRBV7-9 with TRBJ1-5; D gene uncertain. Trimming left V 1 base short and J 3 bases short, with 13 bases between. In germline, CDR1 is SEHNR, CDR2 FQNEAQ (reference sequence). CDR3 length: 16 amino acids. This CDR3 reads CASSLGIGADNQPQHF. CDR3 sequence (DNA): TGTGCCAGCAGCTTAGGCATTGGAGCCGACAATCAGCCCCAGCATTTT.

The V call is TRBV20-1, the J call TRBJ2-7; 10 nucleotides match TRBD1. TRBJ2-5 explains the end of the DNA better; the J call may be wrong. Germline V lookup: CDR1 DFQATT, CDR2 SNEGSKA (reference sequence). The CDR3 spans 16 residues. The CDR3 coding sequence is TGCAGTGCTAGAAGGCTGGAGACAGGGGGCACGGAGACCCAGTACTTC. This encodes CSARRLETGGTETQYF.

The table lists this clonotype with a few counts. V is TRBV29-1 and J is TRBJ2-1; 8 positions match TRBD1. V lost 5 bases and J lost 2; bases outside the gene matches: 2. Germline CDR1 is SQVTM and CDR2 is ANQGSEA. The CDR3 sequence is 13 residues long. The DNA of the CDR3 is TGCAGCGTTTCGGACAGGGCCTACAATGAGCAGTTCTTC. It is translated as CSVSDRAYNEQFF.

This chain links TRBV27 with TRBJ2-7; the D gene is possibly TRBD2 (5 bases). The CDR3 extends over 14 amino acids. V was shortened by 8 bases and J by 1 base, with 15 bases between the two germline ends. Germline values: CDR1 MNHEY, CDR2 SMNVEV (reference sequence). The CDR3 protein is CASGNREGSYEQYF. The DNA for the CDR3 is TGTGCCAGCGGAAACAGAGAGGGTTCCTACGAGCAGTACTTC.